The entry below describes one T cell receptor (beta chain). This entry belongs to a study of T cells in Graves' hyperthyroidism and ophthalmopathy. Regions amplified from RNA transcripts were the TCR beta CDR3 regions. The HTBI primer set drove a first-round RT-PCR of the TCR CDR3. TCRdb recomputed calls from the multiplex PCR reads with MiXCR, one row per CDR3 protein. In the table there are 490,000 or so distinct CDR3 sequences, approximately 22% of which are singletons. There are 16 residues in the CDR3. Deletions cut 2 bases from V and 2 bases from J, with 15 bases between. Per the germline V gene, CDR1 is SGHAT and CDR2 is FQNNGV.

This chain connects TRBV11-2 to TRBJ1-2; tentatively, D is TRBD1 (6 bases). The sequence derives from a woman aged 70 to 79 with Graves' ophthalmopathy. The specimen was blood. In nucleotides, the CDR3 is TGTGCCAGCAGCTTAAGGCAGGGAACAGGGAACTATGGCTACACCTTC. It yields the protein CASSLRQGTGNYGYTF.